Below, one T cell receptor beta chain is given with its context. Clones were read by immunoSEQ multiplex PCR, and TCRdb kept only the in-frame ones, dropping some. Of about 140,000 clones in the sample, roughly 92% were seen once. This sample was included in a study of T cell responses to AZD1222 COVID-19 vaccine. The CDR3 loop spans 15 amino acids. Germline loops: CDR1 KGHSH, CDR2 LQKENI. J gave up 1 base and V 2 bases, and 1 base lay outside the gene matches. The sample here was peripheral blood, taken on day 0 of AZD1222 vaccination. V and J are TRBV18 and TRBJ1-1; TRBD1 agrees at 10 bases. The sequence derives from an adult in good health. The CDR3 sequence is CASSPRTGGNTEAFF. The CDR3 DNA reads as TGTGCCAGCTCACCAAGGACAGGGGGGAACACTGAAGCTTTCTTT.